Described below is a single TCR beta chain sequence and its context. Assay: immunoSEQ multiplex PCR; the TCRdb copy retains only in-frame clones and omits some. The sample includes tens of thousands of clones, roughly 92% of them seen just once. V was shortened by 9 bases and J by 4 bases, with 19 bases between the two germline ends. The germline V gene has CDR1 MNHEY and CDR2 SVGAGI. The CDR3 covers 15 residues. This record belongs to a study of T cell changes during pregnancy in multiple sclerosis. The chain couples TRBV6-5 to TRBJ1-5; D is unclear. The specimen was CD4+ T cells from peripheral blood mononuclear cells, collected before pregnancy. The sequence came from a female donor with multiple sclerosis, enrolled in a pregnancy study. The chain's CDR3 is CASRADSEANQPQHF. For the CDR3, the DNA is TGTGCCAGTAGAGCCGACTCGGAGGCGAATCAGCCCCAGCATTTT.